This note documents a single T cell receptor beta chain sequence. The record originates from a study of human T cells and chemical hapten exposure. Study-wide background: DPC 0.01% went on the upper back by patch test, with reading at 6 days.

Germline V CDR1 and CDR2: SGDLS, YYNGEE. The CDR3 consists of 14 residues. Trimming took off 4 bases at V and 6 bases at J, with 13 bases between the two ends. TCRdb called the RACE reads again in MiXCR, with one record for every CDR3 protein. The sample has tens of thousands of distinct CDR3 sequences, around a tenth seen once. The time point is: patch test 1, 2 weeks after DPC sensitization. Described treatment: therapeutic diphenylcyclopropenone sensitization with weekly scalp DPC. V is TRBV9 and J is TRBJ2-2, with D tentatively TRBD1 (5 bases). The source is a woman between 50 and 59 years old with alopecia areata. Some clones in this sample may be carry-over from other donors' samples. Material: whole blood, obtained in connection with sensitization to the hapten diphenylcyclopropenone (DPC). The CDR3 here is CASSLRWTSGELFF. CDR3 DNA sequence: TGTGCCAGCAGCCTCCGTTGGACATCCGGGGAGCTGTTTTTT.